This is a list of T cell receptor beta chains from one sample in a study of blood T cell dynamics during melanoma immunotherapy. The data were produced by immunoSEQ multiplex PCR, yet TCRdb's version contains in-frame clones alone and is incomplete. This table has around 13,000 clones, about 90% appearing once. The sample in question was effector memory CD8+ T cells from blood, obtained from a patient treated with checkpoint blockade. These receptors were obtained from a human donor with melanoma. Both conserved end residues are part of each CDR3. The D gene is left open where the match is weak. Some rows mark clone size as missing; the rest say once, few, many or name a class of expanded clone.

V	size	J	D	DNA	CDR3
TRBV9	.	TRBJ1-3	.	TGTGCCAGCAGCGGACAGAGCTCTGGAAACACCATATATTTT	CASSGQSSGNTIYF
TRBV10-1	.	TRBJ2-7	.	TGCGCCAGCAGTGAGGGGGGGCTTAAGTGGGAGCAGTACTTC	CASSEGGLKWEQYF
TRBV4-1	.	TRBJ1-5	TRBD1	TGCGCCAGCAGCCAGAAGCCGGGACAGGGTTCCAATCAGCCCCAGCATTTT	CASSQKPGQGSNQPQHF
TRBV6-5	.	TRBJ1-2	.	TGTGCCAGCAGTTACTCGTATAATGGCTACACCTTC	CASSYSYNGYTF
TRBV7-9	once	TRBJ2-3	TRBD2	TGTGCCAGCAGCTTGACTGGGAGGGATACAGATACGCAGTATTTT	CASSLTGRDTDTQYF
TRBV2	.	TRBJ2-1	TRBD2	TGTGCCAGCAGTGTATATCAGCGGGAGGCATATGAGCAGTTCTTC	CASSVYQREAYEQFF
TRBV10-3	once	TRBJ2-1	TRBD1	TGTGCCATCAGTGACCGGGACAGGGTCAATGAGCAGTTCTTC	CAISDRDRVNEQFF
TRBV4-3	.	TRBJ2-2	TRBD1	TGCGCCAGCAGCCAAGCAGGGGGCGAAGCCGGGGAGCTGTTTTTT	CASSQAGGEAGELFF
TRBV18	.	TRBJ2-7	.	TGTGCCAGCTCACCAGGGAGCTCCTACGAGCAGTACTTC	CASSPGSSYEQYF
TRBV7-9	.	TRBJ1-4	.	TGTGCCAGCAGCTTAGCAGAGCAGCGAGAAAAACTGTTTTTT	CASSLAEQREKLFF
TRBV27	.	TRBJ2-3	.	TGTGCCAGCAGTTTATCGGCAGGGTCCGATACGCAGTATTTT	CASSLSAGSDTQYF
TRBV28	.	TRBJ1-1	.	TGTGCCACCGCCTTGTATTTAGGGAGTATGAACACTGAAGCTTTCTTT	CATALYLGSMNTEAFF
TRBV4-1	.	TRBJ2-1	TRBD2	TGCGCCAGCAGCCCGGCGGGAGGGCCGGAAGAGCAGTTCTTC	CASSPAGGPEEQFF
TRBV5-6	.	TRBJ2-2	.	TGTGCCAGCAGCTTGGACAGGGACTCCGGAAACACCGGGGAGCTGTTTTTT	CASSLDRDSGNTGELFF
TRBV2	.	TRBJ2-7	.	TGTGCCAGCAGCGACAGGTACTCCTACGAGCAGTACTTC	CASSDRYSYEQYF
TRBV28	.	TRBJ2-3	.	TGTGCCAGCAGTTTAGCATTCGGGGGCACAGATACGCAGTATTTT	CASSLAFGGTDTQYF
TRBV4-3	.	TRBJ2-7	.	TGCGCCAGCAGCCAAGAGATCAGGGTGGCCTCCGACGAGCAGTACTTC	CASSQEIRVASDEQYF
TRBV29-1	.	TRBJ2-7	TRBD1	TGCAGCGTTGTTGACGGGACAGCAAGTTACGAGCAGTACTTC	CSVVDGTASYEQYF
TRBV7-2	.	TRBJ2-1	TRBD2	TGTGCCAGCAGCTTAGCCGGGCTAGCGGGAGGGCCTAATGAGCAGTTCTTC	CASSLAGLAGGPNEQFF
TRBV15	.	TRBJ2-1	.	TGTGCCACCAGCAGTATTAGCTTACGACGGGGTGAGCAGTTCTTC	CATSSISLRRGEQFF
TRBV15	.	TRBJ1-2	TRBD1	TGTGCCACCAGCAGAGATGGGACAGCGAACTATGGCTACACCTTC	CATSRDGTANYGYTF
TRBV7-6	.	TRBJ2-5	.	TGTGCCAGCAGCTTTAAGATCACGGGGCCGGTGCGGACCCAGTACTTC	CASSFKITGPVRTQYF
TRBV27	.	TRBJ1-2	TRBD1	TGTGCCAGCAGTTTATCACAGGGGGTCTATGGCTACACCTTC	CASSLSQGVYGYTF
TRBV11-2	.	TRBJ2-1	.	TGTGCCAGCAGCCCCATGGCGGCCTCGGGGGTCAATGAGCAGTTCTTC	CASSPMAASGVNEQFF
TRBV6-5	.	TRBJ2-4	TRBD2	TGTGCCAGCAGTCCCCTAGCGGGAAGTCCCAACATTCAGTACTTC	CASSPLAGSPNIQYF
TRBV19	.	TRBJ1-1	.	TGTGCCAGTAGTATAGGGCGGTGGGCTTTCTTT	CASSIGRWAFF
TRBV9	.	TRBJ1-1	.	TGTGCCAGCAGCGTCTCCCAGGGGTTAAGCACTGAAGCTTTCTTT	CASSVSQGLSTEAFF
TRBV2	.	TRBJ1-5	.	TGTGCCAGCAGTGTCAACAGTAATCAGCCCCAGCATTTT	CASSVNSNQPQHF
TRBV7-9	.	TRBJ2-1	TRBD2	TGTGCCCACCGGCCTAGCGGGTTATACAATGAGCAGTTCTTC	CAHRPSGLYNEQFF
TRBV27	.	TRBJ2-1	TRBD2	TGTGCCAGCAGGATAGCGGGAGGGGGCAATGAGCAGTTCTTC	CASRIAGGGNEQFF